This T cell receptor beta chain was sequenced during a study of response to subunit inactivated influenza vaccine. Findings and limits, study-wide: Authors proposed each seasonal influenza vaccination draws in few new T cells.

TCRdb fed the RT-PCR reads into MiXCR, producing one record per CDR3 protein. The data show 530,000 or so distinct CDR3 sequences, around 11% seen once. This clonotype was found a few times. The antigen remains undetermined. This TCR derives from a man aged 45 to 65 who received an inactivated influenza vaccine. The sequenced sample was PBMCs from blood, obtained on the day of vaccination.

The DNA of the CDR3 is TGCAGTGCCGAGAGGGACAGGGGGCTGATCAATGAGCAGTTCTTC. This gives the protein CSAERDRGLINEQFF. The J gene is TRBJ2-1, the V gene TRBV20-1, with 12 bases matching TRBD1. CDR3 length equals 15 residues. V was pared by 6 bases and J by 6 bases, with 9 bases of the junction left unmatched. Germline CDR1 is DFQATT and CDR2 is SNEGSKA (reference sequence).